The 16 T cell receptor beta chains below were found in one sample sequenced in a study of control samples from healthy donors and cancer patients. Libraries were prepared by immunoSEQ multiplex PCR; TCRdb keeps only in-frame clonotypes and omits some of them. Of about 170,000 clones in the sample, around 93% were seen once. Sample: blood. These receptors originate from a woman aged 60-75 years in good health.

This sequence joins TRBV7-9 and TRBJ1-1; possible D gene TRBD1, 5 bases. Germline CDR1 reads SEHNR; CDR2 reads FQNEAQ (reference sequence). The CDR3 contains 14 residues. The ends were cut back, 4 bases at V and 1 base at J, with 10 bases in the middle. The CDR3 coding sequence is TGTGCCAGCAGCTCGGGACCCAGGAACACTGAAGCTTTCTTT. Its protein product is CASSSGPRNTEAFF.

Regarding this clone: The junction departs from the called germline gene at one end, perhaps through a read error. The sample holds other DNA sequences that translate to the same CDR3. This chain joins TRBV3-1 (or the pseudogene TRBV3-2) and TRBJ2-4; D is undetermined. CDR3 size: 13 residues. Germline V lookup: CDR1 LGHDT, CDR2 YNNKEL (reference sequence). The CDR3 is CASSQEGSDIQYF. The CDR3 nucleotides are TGTGCTAGCAGCCAAGAAGGCTCGGACATTCAGTACTTC.

This rearrangement joins TRBV2 to TRBJ1-4, with 8 bases lining up with TRBD1. This CDR3 is built from 15 residues. The junction had 11 bases not matched to a gene; V was cut back by 6 bases and J by 8 bases. Germline CDR1 SNHLY, CDR2 FYNNEI. CDR3 in DNA: TGTGCCAGCAGGGACGGGACAGGCAGGGTCGAAAAACTGTTTTTT. This translates into CASRDGTGRVEKLFF.

The chain is built from TRBV5-1 and TRBJ2-7, with 11 bases that match TRBD2. V lost 0 bases and J lost 4; bases outside the gene matches: 3. Germline CDR1 is SGHRS and CDR2 is YFSETQ. The CDR3 consists of 15 residues. CDR3 in amino acids: CASSLDTSGGYEQYF. CDR3 DNA: TGCGCCAGCAGCTTGGATACTAGCGGGGGTTACGAGCAGTACTTC.

The chain links TRBV7-2 to TRBJ1-1; TRBD1 is a possible D gene (5 bases). V gave up 6 bases and J gave up 2 bases, with 19 bases separating them. The CDR3 extends over 16 amino acids. Germline loops: CDR1 SGHTA, CDR2 FQGNSA. CDR3 in amino acids: CASSPRTGGVNTEAFF. Here the CDR3 DNA reads TGTGCCAGCAGTCCCCGGACGGGGGGTGTAAACACTGAAGCTTTCTTT.

The chain links TRBV4-3 to TRBJ1-2; the D is unclear. V was pared by 5 bases and J by 4 bases, with 14 bases between. CDR1 is LGHNA and CDR2 is YSLEER in the germline V gene. This CDR3 comprises 14 residues. CDR3 amino acids: CASSSDIGSYGYTF. CDR3 in DNA: TGCGCCAGCAGCTCAGACATAGGATCCTATGGCTACACCTTC.

The rearrangement uses TRBV7-2 and TRBJ1-1, with no clear D. The V and J ends lost 1 base and 4 bases respectively, with 10 bases between them. CDR1 and CDR2 from the germline V gene are SGHTA and FQGNSA. This CDR3 spans 14 amino acids. For the CDR3, the DNA is TGTGCCAGCAGCTTAGGGGGTAAAGTCACTGAAGCTTTCTTT. Its translation: CASSLGGKVTEAFF.

This clone has only one observation. The CDR3 loop reads CASSYVRGREDTEAFF. CDR3 nucleotide sequence: TGTGCCAGCAGTTACGTACGGGGCAGAGAGGACACTGAAGCTTTCTTT. V usage is TRBV6-6 and J usage is TRBJ1-1, with D possibly TRBD1 on 5 matching bases. This CDR3 region has 16 residues. Trimming removed 2 bases from V and 3 bases from J, with 16 bases in between. The V gene's germline CDR1 is MNHNY and CDR2 SVGAGI (reference sequence).

The rearrangement uses TRBV19 and TRBJ2-5; the D call may be TRBD1 or TRBD2 (5 bases each). The CDR3 contains 15 residues. Germline assignment: CDR1 LNHDA and CDR2 SQIVND (reference sequence). The V and J ends lost 6 bases and 2 bases respectively, with 16 bases between them. The CDR3 coding sequence is TGTGCCAGTAGACCCCCGGGGCGGCCTCAAGAGACCCAGTACTTC. The encoded protein is CASRPPGRPQETQYF.

The CDR3 DNA reads TGTGCCAGCAGCCCCAGAGGGACAGGGGTTGCCGAGCAGTACTTC. Protein sequence: CASSPRGTGVAEQYF. V and J are TRBV11-1 and TRBJ2-7; the match to TRBD1 covers 10 bases. Germline assignment: CDR1 SGHAT and CDR2 FQDESV (reference sequence). J was trimmed by 6 bases and V by 5 bases; bases with no gene match: 10. This CDR3 comprises 15 residues.

The chain uses TRBV13 and TRBJ2-2, with 7 bases that match TRBD2. Germline CDR1 is PRHDT and CDR2 is FYEKMQ (reference sequence). The V segment lost 3 bases and the J segment 1 base; nucleotides outside the gene matches: 5. The CDR3 consists of 16 residues. This CDR3 is CASSFGGVVNTGELFF. CDR3 sequence (DNA): TGTGCCAGCAGCTTTGGGGGGGTAGTGAACACCGGGGAGCTGTTTTTT.

This clone came up once. V and J are TRBV6-5 and TRBJ1-1; possibly TRBD1 for D (5 bases). Germline lookup yields CDR1 MNHEY and CDR2 SVGAGI. Trimming stripped 0 bases from V and 11 bases from J, with 13 bases between. The CDR3 spans 13 residues. The CDR3 nucleotides read TGTGCCAGCAGTTACTCTGTTGGGGGGTGGGCTTTCTTT. The encoded protein is CASSYSVGGWAFF.

This chain links TRBV7-9 with TRBJ2-1; no firm D call. Trimming took 7 bases from V and 6 from J, leaving 10 bases between them. The germline gives CDR1 SEHNR, CDR2 FQNEAQ (reference sequence). This CDR3 is 12 amino acids long. DNA for the CDR3: TGTGCCAGCACCTCAGGTCGCAATGAGCAGTTCTTC. Translated: CASTSGRNEQFF.

V usage is TRBV4-1 and J usage is TRBJ2-3; 15 bases agree with TRBD2. CDR3 length: 19 amino acids. Germline loops: CDR1 MGHRA, CDR2 YSYEKL. The V and J ends lost 3 bases and 0 bases, in that order; junction bases with no gene match: 7. The DNA of the CDR3 is TGCGCCAGCAGCCAGCGAGGGACTAGCGGGGGGATTAGCACAGATACGCAGTATTTT. Residues: CASSQRGTSGGISTDTQYF.

The gene calls are TRBV5-1 and TRBJ1-3; 7 bases are a match to TRBD1. Germline lookup yields CDR1 SGHRS and CDR2 YFSETQ. The junction had 3 bases not matched to a gene; V was cut back by 5 bases and J by 1 base. The length of the CDR3 is 14 residues. The CDR3 loop reads CASRGTESGNTIYF. The CDR3 nucleotides are TGCGCCAGCAGAGGGACAGAATCTGGAAACACCATATATTTT.

The chain carries TRBV6-5 and TRBJ2-3; D unclear. Trimming pared 3 bases from V and 0 bases from J, leaving 7 bases between. The CDR3 has 14 amino acids. CDR1 is MNHEY, CDR2 SVGAGI, per germline. CDR3 amino acids: CASSYKASTDTQYF. The CDR3 bases are TGTGCCAGCAGTTATAAAGCTAGCACAGATACGCAGTATTTT.